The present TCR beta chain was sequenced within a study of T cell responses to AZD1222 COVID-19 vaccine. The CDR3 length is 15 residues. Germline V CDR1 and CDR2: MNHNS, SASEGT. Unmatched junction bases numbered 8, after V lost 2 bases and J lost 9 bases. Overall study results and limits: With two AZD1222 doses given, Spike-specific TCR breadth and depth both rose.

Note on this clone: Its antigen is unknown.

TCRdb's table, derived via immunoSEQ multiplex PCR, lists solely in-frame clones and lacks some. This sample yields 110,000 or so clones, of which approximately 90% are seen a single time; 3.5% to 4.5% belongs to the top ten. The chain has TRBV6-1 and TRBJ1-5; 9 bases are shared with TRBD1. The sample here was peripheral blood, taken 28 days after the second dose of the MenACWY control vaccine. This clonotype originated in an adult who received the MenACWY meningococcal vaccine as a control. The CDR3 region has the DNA TGTGCCAGCAGTGAATGGGGGACAGGGTTTTCGCCCCAGCATTTT. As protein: CASSEWGTGFSPQHF.